This entry concerns a single T cell receptor beta chain. Its antigen is currently unknown. These data are taken from a study of breast tumors, draining lymph nodes, adjacent tissues. One entry per CDR3 protein results from TCRdb running MiXCR on the multiplex PCR reads. The table has over 130,000 distinct CDR3 sequences, about 31% seen once; the top ten hold around 2.5%. Study results and limitations: Tumors had less TCR diversity than lymph nodes, more than nontumor tissue.

The lymph nodes were axillary draining lymph nodes from breast cancer patients. Sequences were obtained from axillary lymph node tissue. This sequence originates from a female donor with breast cancer. Some clones in this sample may be carry-over from other donors' samples.

The CDR3 loop is CASSLLGMDTQYF. CDR3 nucleotides: TGTGCCAGCAGCTTACTCGGGATGGATACGCAGTATTTT. The chain is built from TRBV7-9 and TRBJ2-3; a possible D gene is TRBD2 (5 bases). V was clipped by 2 bases and J by 6 bases, with 9 bases between them. Per germline, CDR1 SEHNR and CDR2 FQNEAQ (reference sequence). This CDR3 has 13 residues.